This TCR beta chain is drawn from a study of technical replicates of blood from a few donors. TCRdb's copy holds only in-frame clones and misses some; the assay was immunoSEQ multiplex PCR. This sample yields 70,000 to 80,000 clones, of which roughly 96% are seen a single time; approximately 0.2% belongs to the top ten. The origin of this receptor is a human donor in good health. The sequenced material came from T cells isolated from PBMCs.

CDR3 loop: CASSPQQGTEAFF. CDR3 bases: TGTGCCAGCAGCCCCCAGCAGGGTACTGAAGCTTTCTTT. The rearrangement links TRBV7-3 to TRBJ1-1, with D possibly being TRBD1 (5 bases). Germline CDR1 is SGHTA and CDR2 is FQGTGA. V dropped 5 bases and J dropped 5 bases, with 12 bases sitting between them. CDR3 size: 13 residues. The complete variable domain, with remaining parts taken from reference TRBV7-3 and TRBJ1-1, reads GAGVSQTPSNKVTEKGKYVELRCDPISGHTALYWYRQSLGQGPEFLIYFQGTGAADDSGLPNDRFFAVRPEGSVSTLKIQRTERGDSAVYLCASSPQQGTEAFFGQGTRLTVV.